This T cell receptor (beta chain) was captured in a study of blood T cell repertoires in COVID-19. It was during active infection that Seattle patients were enrolled and then longitudinally followed. Authors' methods: Reference gene primer amplification in the assay estimated nucleated cell counts. Generated by immunoSEQ multiplex PCR, the TCRdb table keeps only in-frame clones and is missing some. V, J and clone size are those of that table, while D and trimming were read from the DNA. The table lists about 130,000 clones, roughly four fifths of them singletons. Deletions cut 3 bases from V and 10 bases from J, with 18 bases between. This CDR3 region has 14 residues. The V gene's germline CDR1 is WNHNN and CDR2 SYGVQD (reference sequence).

This sequence originates from a man aged 30 to 45 with COVID-19, enrolled during active disease. The sequenced sample was peripheral blood. The chain couples TRBV10-1 to TRBJ1-1, with a tentative D call TRBD1 (5 bases). As DNA, the CDR3 is TGCGCCAGCAGTGAACTCGAAGACCCTAGGGGAGCTTTCTTT. Residues: CASSELEDPRGAFF.